Listed below are T cell receptor beta chains from one sample, sequenced in a study of T cell responses to AZD1222 COVID-19 vaccine. TCRdb's copy holds only in-frame clones and misses some; the assay was immunoSEQ multiplex PCR. The table lists around 140,000 clones, roughly 92% of them singletons, with about 5% in the top ten. The sample here was peripheral blood, taken on day 0 of AZD1222 vaccination. These TCRs come from an adult in good health. CDR3s include the opening cysteine and the closing phenylalanine or tryptophan. The D gene is left open where the match is weak. Where a row states a size, it is once, few, many or the class of an expanded clone; other rows omit it.

V,length,J,D,size,DNA,CDR3
TRBV4-1,14,TRBJ1-2,.,once,TGCGCCAGCAGCCAAGGTCCAGGGCTCTATGGCTACACCTTC,CASSQGPGLYGYTF
TRBV5-1,15,TRBJ2-7,.,.,TGCGCCAGCAGCTTGGCGGCAGGGGAAACATACGAGCAGTACTTC,CASSLAAGETYEQYF
TRBV5-6,18,TRBJ2-6,.,.,TGTGCCAGCAGCTCGCTAGGAGCCCCCAACTCTGGGGCCAACGTCCTGACTTTC,CASSSLGAPNSGANVLTF
TRBV3-1/TRBV3-2,15,TRBJ2-7,.,.,TGTGCCAGCAGCCCCGGACGGAGAGGCGCCTACGAGCAGTACTTC,CASSPGRRGAYEQYF
TRBV7-9,13,TRBJ2-2,.,.,TGTGCCAGCAGCTCGGACAGAACCGGGGAGCTGTTTTTT,CASSSDRTGELFF
TRBV11-2,14,TRBJ2-7,TRBD2,once,TGTGCCAGCAGCTTCCGACTAGCGGGCTACGAGCAGTACTTC,CASSFRLAGYEQYF
TRBV19,13,TRBJ2-2,.,.,TGTGCCAGTAGTAACCCATGGTCCGGGGAGCTGTTTTTT,CASSNPWSGELFF
TRBV28,13,TRBJ1-2,.,.,TGTGCCAGCAGACTAGGGGGGATGGATGGCTACACCTTC,CASRLGGMDGYTF
TRBV2,15,TRBJ2-5,TRBD1,few,TGTGCCAGCAGTTCGGACAGGGGGACCCAAGAGACCCAGTACTTC,CASSSDRGTQETQYF
TRBV10-1,18,TRBJ2-1,TRBD2,.,TGCGCCAGCAGTGAACTAGCGGGGGTCATCGGATCCTACAATGAGCAGTTCTTC,CASSELAGVIGSYNEQFF
TRBV2,16,TRBJ1-5,.,.,TGTGCCAGCATGGGGGAACAGAGACATAGCAATCAGCCCCAGCATTTT,CASMGEQRHSNQPQHF
TRBV6-2/TRBV6-3,14,TRBJ2-1,.,.,TGTGCCAGCAGTTACGTGAGCTCCTACAATGAGCAGTTCTTC,CASSYVSSYNEQFF
TRBV28,13,TRBJ2-7,.,.,TGTGCCAGCAGTTTTGTCTCCACCTACGAGCAGTACTTC,CASSFVSTYEQYF
TRBV4-1,13,TRBJ1-1,.,.,TGCGCCAGCAGCTCTCAGTTGAACACTGAAGCTTTCTTT,CASSSQLNTEAFF
TRBV4-1,16,TRBJ2-1,.,.,TGCGCCAGCAGCCAAGAATGGCGGAGCTCCTACAATGAGCAGTTCTTC,CASSQEWRSSYNEQFF
TRBV2,15,TRBJ1-5,.,few,TGTGCCAGCAGTGAAGGGGGACCGAGCAATCAGCCCCAGCATTTT,CASSEGGPSNQPQHF
TRBV7-6,17,TRBJ2-7,.,.,TGTGCCAGCAGCTTAGGGTATCGCGGCGGCTTTTCCTACGAGCAGTACTTC,CASSLGYRGGFSYEQYF